These 21 T cell receptor beta chains were all obtained from the same sample, sequenced in a study of blood T cell repertoires in COVID-19. The method was immunoSEQ multiplex PCR; TCRdb's version includes in-frame clones alone and lacks a portion of them. The repertoire holds about 400,000 clones, with 80% to 90% as singletons. The specimen was peripheral blood. These receptors all come from a woman in her 30s with acute or convalescent COVID-19.

The chain has TRBV5-1 and TRBJ1-1; 8 nucleotides align to TRBD1. The length of the CDR3 is 16 residues. V gave up 0 bases and J gave up 5 bases; unmatched junction bases: 9. Per the germline V gene, CDR1 is SGHRS and CDR2 is YFSETQ. CDR3 loop: CASSLVRQGLITEAFF. The CDR3, as DNA: TGCGCCAGCAGCTTGGTCCGACAGGGGTTGATTACTGAAGCTTTCTTT.

This clone was recorded a few times. The chain recombines TRBV4-2 with TRBJ2-7, with 12 bases aligning to TRBD2. The CDR3 runs to 16 residues. Unmatched junction bases numbered 7, after V lost 0 bases and J lost 7 bases. Germline-derived CDR1 and CDR2 are LGHNA and YNFKEQ. CDR3 amino acids: CASSQDPSGGAREQYF. The CDR3 coding sequence is TGTGCCAGCAGCCAAGATCCTAGCGGGGGGGCGAGAGAGCAGTACTTC.

This clone has a handful of counts. The same CDR3 can be traced to other DNA sequences in this sample. This sequence joins TRBV7-9 and TRBJ1-1, with TRBD1 identical over 7 bases. The V gene's germline CDR1 is SEHNR and CDR2 FQNEAQ (reference sequence). V dropped 5 bases and J dropped 3; count of bases not matched to a gene: 3. The CDR3 extends over 13 amino acids. The CDR3 reads CASSRGQHTEAFF. The CDR3 nucleotides are TGTGCCAGCAGCAGGGGACAGCACACTGAAGCTTTCTTT.

The chain uses TRBV5-1 and TRBJ1-5; D is unresolved. CDR1 is SGHRS and CDR2 is YFSETQ in the germline V gene. Between the trimmed V and J ends, which lost 0 bases and 0 bases, there was a span of 7 bases. The CDR3 is made up of 15 amino acids. CDR3 protein: CASSLDSNSNQPQHF. CDR3 in DNA: TGCGCCAGCAGCTTGGATAGCAATAGCAATCAGCCCCAGCATTTT.

A single count supports this clone. This chain connects TRBV18 to TRBJ2-3; perhaps TRBD2 as D (7 bases). Trimming pared 0 bases from V and 6 bases from J, leaving 16 bases between. Germline V gives CDR1 KGHSH, CDR2 LQKENI. The CDR3 has 16 residues. CDR3 amino acids: CASSPPITGGPDTQYF. In DNA, the CDR3 is TGTGCCAGCTCACCACCTATTACCGGGGGGCCCGATACGCAGTATTTT.

CDR3 nucleotide sequence: TGCGCCAGCAGCGGCGGGGTGAGGGGCTCCTATAATTCACCCCTCCACTTT. This codes for CASSGGVRGSYNSPLHF. The chain couples TRBV5-1 to TRBJ1-6; tentatively, D is TRBD1 (5 bases). Germline values: CDR1 SGHRS, CDR2 YFSETQ. The V and J ends lost 4 bases and 0 bases respectively, with 14 bases between them. The CDR3 covers 17 residues.

This chain links TRBV2 with TRBJ2-3, with 9 bases lining up with TRBD2. There are 14 residues in the CDR3. Germline trimming cut 3 bases from V and 4 bases from J; bases unmatched to any gene: 2. Germline V gene data show CDR1 as SNHLY and CDR2 as FYNNEI. The CDR3 sequence is CASSEAGGPDTQYF. The CDR3 nucleotides read TGTGCCAGCAGTGAGGCGGGGGGGCCAGATACGCAGTATTTT.

The V and J genes are TRBV19 and TRBJ1-2; a possible D gene is TRBD1 (6 bases). Germline values: CDR1 LNHDA, CDR2 SQIVND (reference sequence). V was shortened by 5 bases and J by 5 bases, with 9 bases between the two germline ends. The CDR3 is made up of 12 amino acids. Here the CDR3 reads CASSGTLYGYTF. The CDR3 region has the DNA TGTGCCAGTAGTGGGACACTTTATGGCTACACCTTC.

The rearrangement uses TRBV2 and TRBJ1-6; TRBD1 might be the D (6 bases). This CDR3 is 15 amino acids long. CDR1 is SNHLY, CDR2 FYNNEI, per germline. With 4 bases removed from V and 8 bases from J, the gap between germline ends came to 15 bases. DNA for the CDR3: TGTGCCAGCAGTGGGCAGACAGGATCCGATTCACCCCTCCACTTT. Translated: CASSGQTGSDSPLHF.

The CDR3 reads CASSSGNPNTEAFF. As DNA, the CDR3 is TGCGCCAGCAGCTCAGGAAACCCGAACACTGAAGCTTTCTTT. The chain is built from TRBV5-1 and TRBJ1-1; D remains unclear. The CDR3 covers 14 residues. V shed 3 bases and J shed 1 base, with 10 bases lying between them. CDR1 and CDR2 from the germline V gene are SGHRS and YFSETQ.

The chain recombines TRBV3-1 (or the pseudogene TRBV3-2) with TRBJ1-1; 11 positions match TRBD1. This CDR3 spans 16 amino acids. V gave up 3 bases and J gave up 4 bases; unmatched junction bases: 7. In germline, CDR1 is LGHDT, CDR2 YNNKEL (reference sequence). CDR3 coding DNA: TGTGCCAGCAGCCACCCCTTCGGACAGGGGGCCACTGAAGCTTTCTTT. Residues: CASSHPFGQGATEAFF.

This chain connects TRBV10-3 to TRBJ2-7; no firm D call. The V and J ends lost 3 bases and 3 bases respectively, with 15 bases between them. This CDR3 is built from 15 residues. Germline CDR1 reads ENHRY; CDR2 reads SYGVKD. DNA of the CDR3: TGTGCCATCAGTGAAGGTTTAAGGAGAGGCTACGAGCAGTACTTC. This codes for CAISEGLRRGYEQYF.

In nucleotides, the CDR3 is TGTGCCAGTAGCCCCAGGGGGGAATCCTACGAGCAGTACTTC. Encoded protein: CASSPRGESYEQYF. This sequence joins TRBV19 and TRBJ2-7; D is perhaps TRBD1 (7 bases). V was trimmed by 6 bases and J by 1 base, leaving 13 bases between them. CDR1 LNHDA and CDR2 SQIVND come from the germline V gene (reference sequence). This CDR3 spans 14 amino acids.

V usage is TRBV5-4 and J usage is TRBJ2-6; D gene uncertain. The CDR3 length is 17 residues. Per germline, CDR1 SGHNT and CDR2 YYREEE (reference sequence). V lost 2 bases to trimming and J lost 0 bases, with 12 bases between them. The CDR3 DNA reads TGTGCCAGCAGCTTTACGTTCTTACTCTCTGGGGCCAACGTCCTGACTTTC. Its protein is CASSFTFLLSGANVLTF.

This rearrangement joins TRBV2 to TRBJ2-4, with no clear D. Trimming stripped 3 bases from V and 4 bases from J, with 4 bases between. The CDR3 totals 12 residues. CDR1 is SNHLY, CDR2 FYNNEI, per germline. CDR3 region: CASSDYKNIQYF. CDR3 nucleotides: TGTGCCAGCAGTGACTATAAAAACATTCAGTACTTC.

The chain carries TRBV30 and TRBJ2-7, with 7 bases identical to TRBD1. The CDR3 covers 13 residues. Looked up from germline, CDR1 is GTSNPN and CDR2 is SVGIG (reference sequence). Trimming removed 7 bases from V and 4 bases from J; junction bases left unmatched: 10. In nucleotides, the CDR3 is TGTGCCTTCAACAGGGGACCTGTGTACGAGCAGTACTTC. Protein sequence: CAFNRGPVYEQYF. Supplemented by reference TRBV30 and TRBJ2-7, the full variable domain reads SQTIHQWPATLVQPVGSPLSLECTVEGTSNPNLYWYRQAAGRGLQLLFYSVGIGQISSEVPQNLSASRPQDRQFILSSKKLLLSDSGFYLCAFNRGPVYEQYFGPGTRLTVT.

The rearrangement uses TRBV4-2 and TRBJ2-7; 7 bases agree with TRBD1. This CDR3 is 15 amino acids long. The germline V gene has CDR1 LGHNA and CDR2 YNFKEQ. The junction had 10 bases not matched to a gene; V was cut back by 4 bases and J by 4 bases. CDR3 bases: TGTGCCAGCAGCCCGGCAGGGGGAGTTGAGTACGAGCAGTACTTC. Its protein product is CASSPAGGVEYEQYF.

The V gene is TRBV14, the J gene TRBJ2-5, with 8 nucleotides matching TRBD1. Germline values: CDR1 SGHDN, CDR2 FVKESK. The V segment lost 4 bases and the J segment 4 bases; nucleotides outside the gene matches: 5. The CDR3 covers 14 residues. Here the CDR3 DNA reads TGTGCCAGCAGCCTAGACAGGGGTCGAGAGACCCAGTACTTC. Encoded protein: CASSLDRGRETQYF.

The genes are TRBV10-1 and TRBJ2-7; D remains ambiguous. Trimming removed 5 bases from V and 0 bases from J, with 8 bases in between. This CDR3 region has 13 residues. Looked up from germline, CDR1 is WNHNN and CDR2 is SYGVQD (reference sequence). The CDR3 DNA is TGCGCCAGCAGTCCAGAACCCTCCTACGAGCAGTACTTC. It translates to CASSPEPSYEQYF.

This rearrangement joins TRBV4-1 to TRBJ2-5, with 10 bases lining up with TRBD2. Trimming cost V 0 bases and J 0 bases; bases outside gene matches: 7. This CDR3 region has 18 residues. Per germline, CDR1 MGHRA and CDR2 YSYEKL. As DNA, the CDR3 is TGCGCCAGCAGCCAAGATGGGCTAGCGGGGGCGTACCAAGAGACCCAGTACTTC. It translates to CASSQDGLAGAYQETQYF.

The J gene is TRBJ2-1, the V gene TRBV10-1, with 10 nucleotides matching TRBD1. This CDR3 contains 14 residues. Germline CDR1 is WNHNN and CDR2 is SYGVQD (reference sequence). V lost 5 bases and J lost 6; bases outside the gene matches: 4. CDR3 DNA: TGCGCCAGCAGTAGTGGACAGGGGGGCAATGAGCAGTTCTTC. Its translation: CASSSGQGGNEQFF.